The 26 T cell receptor beta chains below come from one sample, sequenced in a study of T cells in Graves' hyperthyroidism and ophthalmopathy (dated by TCRdb to about 2019). Library preparation employed multiplex PCR. The data were produced on an Illumina HiSeq 2000. Amplification of TCR beta CDR3 regions was carried out from RNA transcripts. The TCR CDR3 was subjected to a first round of RT-PCR using the HTBI primer set and the Qiagen OneStep RT-PCR kit. TCRdb trimmed public reads at Q25 via fastp, called clones via MiXCR and kept in-frame beta chains. Here each entry gathers all rows of one CDR3 protein and keeps the most common genes and DNA. This sample holds roughly 700,000 distinct CDR3 sequences; roughly 17% were observed only once. The ten biggest clones cover around 16% of the sample. Input material: blood. The source is a man in his fifties with Graves' hyperthyroidism.

In its sample, this clonotype was seen many times. This rearrangement joins TRBV28 to TRBJ2-7, with TRBD2 matching 11 bases. The CDR3 covers 19 residues. Germline CDR1 MDHEN, CDR2 SYDVKM. The ends lost 5 bases at V and 2 bases at J; junction bases unmatched: 17. CDR3 sequence (DNA): TGTGCCAGCAGTCCAGACAGAGGACTAGCGGGCACTTCTCCCTACGAGCAGTACTTC. Protein: CASSPDRGLAGTSPYEQYF.

The chain combines TRBV6-1 with TRBJ1-5; 9 bases fit TRBD1. The germline V gene has CDR1 MNHNS and CDR2 SASEGT. The V segment lost 6 bases and the J segment 5 bases; nucleotides outside the gene matches: 11. This CDR3 has 16 residues. The CDR3 DNA sequence: TGTGCCAGCAGCTCTTTCAGGACAGGGGTGGATCAGCCCCAGCATTTT. It is translated as CASSSFRTGVDQPQHF.

This clonotype has more than one count but fewer than ten. This chain's CDR3 is CATRLNNEQFF. CDR3 in DNA: TGCGCCACAAGACTGAACAATGAGCAGTTCTTC. The chain joins TRBV5-1 to TRBJ2-1; D unresolved. Per germline, CDR1 SGHRS and CDR2 YFSETQ. V lost 9 bases, J lost 5 bases, and 9 bases lay in between. This CDR3 region has 11 residues.

This clonotype was recorded at least ten times. The junction departs from germline at one end; a sequencing error may be responsible. This rearrangement joins TRBV19 to TRBJ2-3, with TRBD2 matching over 16 bases. The CDR3 is 19 amino acids. Germline assignment: CDR1 LNHDA and CDR2 SQIVND (reference sequence). The CDR3 protein is CASSLEKGLAGGPSDTQYF. The CDR3 DNA follows: TGTGCCAGTAGTTTAGAAAAGGGACTAGCGGGAGGGCCCTCAGATACGCAGTATTTT.

The chain uses TRBV6-1 and TRBJ1-5, with 7 bases fitting TRBD1. The V gene end was trimmed by 5 bases and the J gene end by 6 bases; junction bases not matched to a gene: 7. Germline-derived CDR1 and CDR2 are MNHNS and SASEGT. This CDR3 is 14 amino acids long. The CDR3 sequence is CASSQGGKSQPQHF. CDR3 bases: TGTGCCAGCAGTCAGGGGGGGAAGAGTCAGCCCCAGCATTTT.

This rearrangement joins TRBV30 to TRBJ2-4, with 8 bases aligning to TRBD1. J was trimmed by 8 bases and V by 3 bases; bases with no gene match: 9. This CDR3 has 14 amino acids. CDR1 and CDR2 (germline): GTSNPN, SVGIG (reference sequence). The CDR3 loop is CAWRGQGARDIQYF. In DNA form, the CDR3 reads TGTGCCTGGAGAGGGCAGGGGGCACGGGACATTCAGTACTTC.

The chain is built from TRBV24-1 and TRBJ2-3; D is perhaps TRBD2 (6 bases). This CDR3 contains 15 residues. The germline V gene has CDR1 KGHDR and CDR2 SFDVKD. The V gene lost 4 bases and the J gene lost 4 bases, with 14 bases spanning the gap. The CDR3 region has the DNA TGTGCCACCAGTGACCTGGAGGGCGGCGCAGATACGCAGTATTTT. Translation gives CATSDLEGGADTQYF.

In nucleotides, the CDR3 is TGTGCCATCAGTACCGACGGCGACCTTGGCGAGCAGTACTTC. Translated, it gives CAISTDGDLGEQYF. The chain recombines TRBV10-3 with TRBJ2-7; D is uncertain. The germline CDR1 and CDR2 sequences are ENHRY and SYGVKD. The V gene lost 5 bases and the J gene lost 6 bases, with 17 bases spanning the gap. The CDR3 runs 14 residues.

The CDR3 reads CASSLGAAGDTQYF. CDR3 nucleotides: TGTGCCAGCAGCTTAGGTGCGGCGGGAGATACGCAGTATTTT. The chain links TRBV11-2 to TRBJ2-3, with D possibly TRBD2 on 5 matching bases. The length of the CDR3 is 14 residues. V was shortened by 1 base and J by 5 bases, with 10 bases between the two germline ends. Germline V gene sequence: CDR1 SGHAT, CDR2 FQNNGV.

Ten or more counts support this clonotype. The chain employs TRBV20-1 and TRBJ1-1, with 7 nucleotides matching TRBD1. CDR3 size: 13 residues. CDR1 DFQATT and CDR2 SNEGSKA come from the germline V gene (reference sequence). The V and J ends lost 6 bases and 3 bases, in that order; junction bases with no gene match: 7. CDR3 nucleotide sequence: TGCAGTGCCTCGGACAGGATGGACACTGAAGCTTTCTTT. The encoded protein is CSASDRMDTEAFF.

This clonotype was seen many times. V is TRBV12-3 or TRBV12-4 and J is TRBJ2-5; the D gene is possibly TRBD1 (6 bases). The CDR3 runs 14 residues. V lost 0 bases and J 4 bases, leaving 9 bases between the germline ends. The CDR3 DNA reads as TGTGCCAGCAGTTTAGCACAGGGTTCAGAGACCCAGTACTTC. It translates to CASSLAQGSETQYF.

This clonotype has ten or more counts. The V call is TRBV18, the J call TRBJ1-2, with 7 bases identical to TRBD1. The ends lost 3 bases at V and 1 base at J; junction bases unmatched: 2. Germline V gene lookup returns CDR1 KGHSH and CDR2 LQKENI. The CDR3 is 14 amino acids. CDR3 DNA: TGTGCCAGCTCACCTTGGGACAGTAACTATGGCTACACCTTC. As protein: CASSPWDSNYGYTF. Full variable domain (rest looked up from reference TRBV18 and TRBJ1-2): NAGVMQNPRHLVRRRGQEARLRCSPMKGHSHVYWYRQLPEEGLKFMVYLQKENIIDESGMPKERFSAEFPKEGPSILRIQQVVRGDSAAYFCASSPWDSNYGYTFGSGTRLTVV.

J is TRBJ2-3 and V is TRBV7-9; 11 nucleotides agree with TRBD1. Germline assignment: CDR1 SEHNR and CDR2 FQNEAQ (reference sequence). CDR3 size: 20 residues. V lost 5 bases and J lost 2; bases outside the gene matches: 18. This chain's CDR3 is CASSIWTGGKLYPDTDTQYF. Here the CDR3 DNA reads TGTGCCAGCAGCATATGGACAGGGGGCAAACTTTACCCCGACACAGATACGCAGTATTTT.

This clonotype was found a few times. The V gene is TRBV6-1, the J gene TRBJ1-3; unclear D gene. Germline CDR1 and CDR2: MNHNS and SASEGT. Trimming took off 8 bases at V and 0 bases at J, with 8 bases between the two ends. The CDR3 covers 13 residues. The CDR3 bases are TGTGCCAGCGACATAAACTCTGGAAACACCATATATTTT. Translation: CASDINSGNTIYF.

V usage is TRBV5-6 and J usage is TRBJ2-2; TRBD1 agrees at 10 bases. CDR1 and CDR2 (germline): SGHDT, YYEEEE. This CDR3 is built from 17 residues. V was pared by 0 bases and J by 4 bases, with 6 bases of the junction left unmatched. This CDR3 is CASSLVGTGVFTGELFF. CDR3 sequence (DNA): TGTGCCAGCAGCTTGGTAGGGACAGGGGTCTTCACCGGGGAGCTGTTTTTT.

This clonotype was seen many times. This rearrangement joins TRBV11-2 to TRBJ1-1; D is possibly TRBD1 (5 bases). The CDR3 sequence is 13 residues long. V lost 0 bases, J lost 8 bases, and 10 bases lay in between. CDR1 SGHAT and CDR2 FQNNGV come from the germline V gene. The chain's CDR3 is CASSLDRQGEAFF. For the CDR3, the DNA is TGTGCCAGCAGCTTAGATCGCCAGGGAGAAGCTTTCTTT.

With regard to this clonotype: A junction boundary mismatches the germline segment, possibly from a read error. The chain has TRBV20-1 and TRBJ1-2; no clear D. Germline CDR1 DFQATT, CDR2 SNEGSKA (reference sequence). The CDR3 totals 11 residues. The CDR3 loop is CSASRFYGHTF. In nucleotides, the CDR3 is TGCAGTGCTAGTCGTTTCTATGGCCACACCTTC.

The rearrangement joins TRBV27 to TRBJ2-1; 13 bases line up with TRBD2. The CDR3 loop spans 16 amino acids. Losses at the gene ends were 5 bases for V and 7 bases for J; bases not matched to a gene: 8. Germline CDR1 MNHEY, CDR2 SMNVEV (reference sequence). The CDR3 loop is CASSPTGLAGVNEQFF. The CDR3 DNA reads TGTGCCAGCAGTCCCACCGGACTAGCGGGAGTGAATGAGCAGTTCTTC.

This clonotype showed up many times. The chain employs TRBV12-3 or TRBV12-4 and TRBJ2-4; D unclear. Trimming left V 1 base short and J 6 bases short, with 7 bases between. The CDR3 extends over 13 amino acids. The CDR3 region has the DNA TGTGCCAGCAGTTTAGGCATCACAAACATTCAGTACTTC. This encodes CASSLGITNIQYF.

The J gene is TRBJ2-7, the V gene TRBV7-2; D uncertain. The CDR3 length is 16 residues. Germline V lookup: CDR1 SGHTA, CDR2 FQGNSA. Between the trimmed V and J ends, which lost 3 bases and 0 bases, there was a span of 15 bases. CDR3 DNA sequence: TGTGCCAGCAGCTTCCAAGGTCAGTCCGTCTCCTACGAGCAGTACTTC. Translation gives CASSFQGQSVSYEQYF.

V and J are TRBV20-1 and TRBJ2-7; TRBD2 is a possible D gene (5 bases). CDR3 size: 13 residues. CDR1 DFQATT and CDR2 SNEGSKA come from the germline V gene (reference sequence). V lost 5 bases, J lost 1 base, and 12 bases lay in between. CDR3 nucleotides: TGCAGTGCTTCTCGGACTGAATCCTACGAGCAGTACTTC. Protein sequence: CSASRTESYEQYF.

This clonotype was counted at least ten times. The V and J genes are TRBV20-1 and TRBJ2-6; unclear D gene. The germline CDR1 and CDR2 sequences are DFQATT and SNEGSKA (reference sequence). This CDR3 comprises 16 residues. Trimming removed 0 bases at V and 0 bases at J, with 9 bases between. The CDR3 DNA sequence: TGCAGTGCTAGAGATCTTGGAGCCTCTGGGGCCAACGTCCTGACTTTC. Amino acid sequence: CSARDLGASGANVLTF.

This clonotype has just a few counts. This chain links TRBV7-2 with TRBJ2-2, with TRBD2 matching 7 bases. J lost 5 bases, V lost 6 bases, and 9 bases had no gene match. CDR3 length equals 15 residues. Looked up from germline, CDR1 is SGHTA and CDR2 is FQGNSA. The CDR3 coding sequence is TGTGCCAGCAGGCGGGACTACTGGGGGACCGGGGAGCTGTTTTTT. Protein sequence: CASRRDYWGTGELFF. The full variable domain, in which reference TRBV7-2 and TRBJ2-2 provide the parts outside the CDR3, is GAGVSQSPSNKVTEKGKDVELRCDPISGHTALYWYRQSLGQGLEFLIYFQGNSAPDKSGLPSDRFSAERTGGSVSTLTIQRTQQEDSAVYLCASRRDYWGTGELFFGEGSRLTVL.

The chain uses TRBV18 and TRBJ1-5, with 7 bases identical to TRBD1. V trimming: 6 bases; J trimming: 5 bases; junction bases outside the gene matches: 7. The V gene's germline CDR1 is KGHSH and CDR2 LQKENI. The CDR3 consists of 14 residues. The CDR3 coding sequence is TGTGCCAGCTCCCCAGGACAGGAAGATCAGCCCCAGCATTTT. It encodes CASSPGQEDQPQHF.

The chain is built from TRBV10-3 and TRBJ2-3, with 7 bases aligning to TRBD2. With V trimmed by 2 bases and J by 0 bases, 11 bases remained unmatched. This CDR3 comprises 18 residues. Germline V CDR1 and CDR2: ENHRY, SYGVKD. The DNA for the CDR3 is TGTGCCATCAGTGAGGCATCAGGGAGCGGGATTAGCACAGATACGCAGTATTTT. Translation: CAISEASGSGISTDTQYF.

The DNA for the CDR3 is TGTGCCAGCAGCCCTACTAAGATAGGGGGCGGCTCTGGCTACACCTTC. It codes for CASSPTKIGGGSGYTF. The chain is built from TRBV3-1 and TRBJ1-2; TRBD1 agrees at 7 bases. The germline CDR1 and CDR2 sequences are LGHDT and YNNKEL (reference sequence). There are 16 residues in the CDR3. The ends lost 4 bases at V and 7 bases at J; junction bases unmatched: 15.